These 20 T cell receptor beta chains were all obtained from the same sample, sequenced in a study of blood T cell repertoires in COVID-19. Assay: immunoSEQ multiplex PCR; the TCRdb copy retains only in-frame clones and omits some. This sample has nearly 350,000 clones; 87% occur once, and the top ten carry around 6%. Material: peripheral blood. The receptors shown here come from a woman aged 45-65 years with COVID-19, enrolled during active disease.

The chain couples TRBV5-1 to TRBJ2-3, with 7 bases matching TRBD1. The ends lost 2 bases at V and 0 bases at J; junction bases unmatched: 15. The CDR3 sequence is 19 residues long. The V gene's germline CDR1 is SGHRS and CDR2 YFSETQ. CDR3 in amino acids: CASSFFSGLDRISTDTQYF. The CDR3 DNA follows: TGCGCCAGCAGCTTTTTCTCGGGGTTGGACAGGATTAGCACAGATACGCAGTATTTT.

This clone was counted a few times. The chain carries TRBV7-2 and TRBJ2-1, with D unresolved. Trimming left V 4 bases short and J 2 bases short, with 9 bases between. Germline CDR1 reads SGHTA; CDR2 reads FQGNSA. The CDR3 covers 14 residues. The CDR3 DNA reads as TGTGCCAGCAGCTCACAGATTGCCTACAATGAGCAGTTCTTC. Its translation is CASSSQIAYNEQFF.

The chain uses TRBV7-8 and TRBJ2-7; the match to TRBD2 covers 8 bases. The germline V gene has CDR1 SGHVS and CDR2 FQNEAQ. Trimming cost V 6 bases and J 2 bases; bases outside gene matches: 9. The CDR3 runs 15 residues. The CDR3 region is CASRASGSPTYEQYF. The CDR3 DNA is TGTGCCAGCAGGGCGAGCGGGAGTCCCACCTACGAGCAGTACTTC.

This chain joins TRBV19 and TRBJ1-1; no clear D gene. The V gene lost 8 bases and the J gene lost 0 bases, with 13 bases spanning the gap. Germline V gives CDR1 LNHDA, CDR2 SQIVND (reference sequence). The CDR3 loop spans 14 amino acids. CDR3 DNA: TGTGCCAGTGGCCTCGGACTTATGAACACTGAAGCTTTCTTT. It yields the protein CASGLGLMNTEAFF.

This clone has more than one count but fewer than ten. Other DNA sequences in this sample translate to the same CDR3. The chain couples TRBV5-1 to TRBJ1-5; 7 bases fit TRBD1. Trimming cost V 5 bases and J 2 bases; bases outside gene matches: 4. The germline CDR1 and CDR2 sequences are SGHRS and YFSETQ. The CDR3 sequence is 14 residues long. The DNA of the CDR3 is TGCGCCAGCAGGGCCGGGACAGGCAATCAGCCCCAGCATTTT. Translating it yields CASRAGTGNQPQHF.

The rearrangement uses TRBV27 and TRBJ1-1; 9 bases agree with TRBD1. The J segment lost 8 bases and the V segment lost 5 bases, leaving 9 bases of the junction unmatched. Germline V gene sequence: CDR1 MNHEY, CDR2 SMNVEV (reference sequence). The CDR3 is 14 residues long. The CDR3 is CASSIQGASSEAFF. CDR3 DNA sequence: TGTGCCAGCAGTATACAGGGGGCGTCGTCGGAAGCTTTCTTT.

The rearrangement joins TRBV28 to TRBJ1-2; 8 nucleotides agree with TRBD1. V lost 3 bases, J lost 4 bases, and 13 bases stayed unmatched. The CDR3 sequence is 17 residues long. Germline V gene sequence: CDR1 MDHEN, CDR2 SYDVKM. CDR3 region: CASSLSAGGQVSYGYTF. The CDR3 coding sequence is TGTGCCAGCAGTTTGTCGGCAGGGGGCCAGGTCAGCTATGGCTACACCTTC.

The gene calls are TRBV5-1 and TRBJ1-2; 9 nucleotides match TRBD1. CDR1 and CDR2 from the germline V gene are SGHRS and YFSETQ. V shed 5 bases, J shed 5 bases, and the junction held 7 bases outside the gene matches. The CDR3 totals 14 residues. In DNA form, the CDR3 reads TGCGCCAGCAGACCCGGGACAGGGCTTTATGGCTACACCTTC. It specifies CASRPGTGLYGYTF.

The V gene is TRBV2, the J gene TRBJ2-5; the D is unclear. The germline V and J ends were trimmed by 3 bases and 5 bases, with 19 bases remaining between them. CDR1 SNHLY and CDR2 FYNNEI come from the germline V gene. The CDR3 contains 16 residues. This CDR3 reads CASSESSRVLRETQYF. DNA for the CDR3: TGTGCCAGCAGTGAGTCTAGTCGGGTTCTTAGGGAGACCCAGTACTTC. The whole variable domain, remainder taken from reference TRBV2 and TRBJ2-5, is EPEVTQTPSHQVTQMGQEVILRCVPISNHLYFYWYRQILGQKVEFLVSFYNNEISEKSEIFDDQFSVERPDGSNFTLKIRSTKLEDSAMYFCASSESSRVLRETQYFGPGTRLLVL.

The genes are TRBV6-2 or TRBV6-3 and TRBJ2-3; TRBD2 is a possible D gene (6 bases). Per the germline V gene, CDR1 is MNHEY and CDR2 is SVGEGT. V lost 2 bases and J lost 1, with 7 bases in between. This CDR3 has 14 amino acids. The CDR3 spells CASSYAGRTDTQYF. The CDR3, as DNA: TGTGCCAGCAGTTACGCGGGGCGCACAGATACGCAGTATTTT.

V is TRBV30 and J is TRBJ1-2; the match to TRBD1 covers 9 bases. Germline V lookup: CDR1 GTSNPN, CDR2 SVGIG (reference sequence). J gave up 6 bases and V 5 bases, and 1 base lay outside the gene matches. This CDR3 region has 11 residues. CDR3 sequence (DNA): TGTGCCTGGGGGGACAGGGATGGCTACACCTTC. Amino acid sequence: CAWGDRDGYTF.

The chain has TRBV27 and TRBJ1-5; weak D call: TRBD1 (5 bases). The germline V gene has CDR1 MNHEY and CDR2 SMNVEV (reference sequence). The V and J ends lost 6 bases and 3 bases respectively, with 15 bases between them. This CDR3 is 15 amino acids long. CDR3 loop: CASSPQGFTNQPQHF. The CDR3 nucleotides read TGTGCCAGCAGCCCCCAGGGATTTACCAATCAGCCCCAGCATTTT.

The chain recombines TRBV7-2 with TRBJ1-5; D is possibly TRBD1 (6 bases). V lost 4 bases and J 6 bases, leaving 19 bases between the germline ends. CDR3 length: 16 residues. CDR1 is SGHTA, CDR2 FQGNSA, per germline. CDR3 nucleotides: TGTGCCAGCAGCTGCAAACCGGGACACGAGGCTCAGCCCCAGCATTTT. Translated: CASSCKPGHEAQPQHF. The variable domain in full, with the rest retrieved from reference TRBV7-2 and TRBJ1-5, is GAGVSQSPSNKVTEKGKDVELRCDPISGHTALYWYRQSLGQGLEFLIYFQGNSAPDKSGLPSDRFSAERTGGSVSTLTIQRTQQEDSAVYLCASSCKPGHEAQPQHFGDGTRLSIL.

To note about this clone: The sample has other DNA sequences that encode this CDR3 too. This chain connects TRBV5-1 to TRBJ1-4, with TRBD1 matching 9 bases. The ends lost 4 bases at V and 5 bases at J; junction bases unmatched: 3. The germline CDR1 and CDR2 sequences are SGHRS and YFSETQ. The CDR3 sequence is 14 residues long. The CDR3 DNA follows: TGCGCCAGCAGCCTAGGACAGGGGAATGAAAAACTGTTTTTT. Translated: CASSLGQGNEKLFF.

The V and J genes are TRBV25-1 and TRBJ1-2; D gene uncertain. The CDR3 covers 13 residues. Germline values: CDR1 MGHDK, CDR2 SYGVNS. The V end was cut by 6 bases, the J end by 4 bases, with 12 bases between. CDR3 residues: CASRESAGYGYTF. The CDR3 region has the DNA TGTGCCAGCAGGGAAAGCGCGGGCTATGGCTACACCTTC.

The chain combines TRBV7-2 with TRBJ2-5; 12 nucleotides match TRBD2. Trimming took 1 base from V and 5 from J; bases not matched to a gene: 5. Germline CDR1 SGHTA, CDR2 FQGNSA. CDR3 length: 16 amino acids. The CDR3 region has the DNA TGTGCCAGCAGCTTAGTAGCGACTAGCGGGGGTGAGACCCAGTACTTC. Residues: CASSLVATSGGETQYF.

This clone appeared a few times. The chain combines TRBV27 with TRBJ1-1, with D possibly being TRBD1 (6 bases). Per the germline V gene, CDR1 is MNHEY and CDR2 is SMNVEV (reference sequence). This CDR3 comprises 15 residues. Deletions cut 6 bases from V and 0 bases from J, with 14 bases between. The CDR3 DNA follows: TGTGCCAGCAGCTCCATAGGACAGATGAACACTGAAGCTTTCTTT. Translated, it gives CASSSIGQMNTEAFF.

The chain employs TRBV7-9 and TRBJ2-7; possibly TRBD2 for D (5 bases). V was shortened by 5 bases and J by 0 bases, with 14 bases between the two germline ends. The germline gives CDR1 SEHNR, CDR2 FQNEAQ (reference sequence). CDR3 size: 15 residues. Here the CDR3 reads CASSALAKTSYEQYF. As DNA, the CDR3 is TGTGCCAGCAGCGCCCTAGCCAAAACCTCCTACGAGCAGTACTTC.

The chain links TRBV10-3 to TRBJ2-1; D is ambiguous. CDR3 size: 11 residues. V lost 1 base and J 7 bases, leaving 2 bases between the germline ends. Germline CDR1 and CDR2: ENHRY and SYGVKD. Here the CDR3 DNA reads TGTGCCATCAGTGAGTTAAATGAGCAGTTCTTC. Its translation: CAISELNEQFF.

The sample holds a few counts of this clone. J is TRBJ1-1 and V is TRBV12-3 or TRBV12-4; 9 bases are a match to TRBD1. The length of the CDR3 is 13 residues. J was trimmed by 6 bases and V by 5 bases; bases with no gene match: 4. The CDR3 coding sequence is TGTGCCAGCAGTCGGGACAGGGTGTCTGAAGCTTTCTTT. It encodes CASSRDRVSEAFF.